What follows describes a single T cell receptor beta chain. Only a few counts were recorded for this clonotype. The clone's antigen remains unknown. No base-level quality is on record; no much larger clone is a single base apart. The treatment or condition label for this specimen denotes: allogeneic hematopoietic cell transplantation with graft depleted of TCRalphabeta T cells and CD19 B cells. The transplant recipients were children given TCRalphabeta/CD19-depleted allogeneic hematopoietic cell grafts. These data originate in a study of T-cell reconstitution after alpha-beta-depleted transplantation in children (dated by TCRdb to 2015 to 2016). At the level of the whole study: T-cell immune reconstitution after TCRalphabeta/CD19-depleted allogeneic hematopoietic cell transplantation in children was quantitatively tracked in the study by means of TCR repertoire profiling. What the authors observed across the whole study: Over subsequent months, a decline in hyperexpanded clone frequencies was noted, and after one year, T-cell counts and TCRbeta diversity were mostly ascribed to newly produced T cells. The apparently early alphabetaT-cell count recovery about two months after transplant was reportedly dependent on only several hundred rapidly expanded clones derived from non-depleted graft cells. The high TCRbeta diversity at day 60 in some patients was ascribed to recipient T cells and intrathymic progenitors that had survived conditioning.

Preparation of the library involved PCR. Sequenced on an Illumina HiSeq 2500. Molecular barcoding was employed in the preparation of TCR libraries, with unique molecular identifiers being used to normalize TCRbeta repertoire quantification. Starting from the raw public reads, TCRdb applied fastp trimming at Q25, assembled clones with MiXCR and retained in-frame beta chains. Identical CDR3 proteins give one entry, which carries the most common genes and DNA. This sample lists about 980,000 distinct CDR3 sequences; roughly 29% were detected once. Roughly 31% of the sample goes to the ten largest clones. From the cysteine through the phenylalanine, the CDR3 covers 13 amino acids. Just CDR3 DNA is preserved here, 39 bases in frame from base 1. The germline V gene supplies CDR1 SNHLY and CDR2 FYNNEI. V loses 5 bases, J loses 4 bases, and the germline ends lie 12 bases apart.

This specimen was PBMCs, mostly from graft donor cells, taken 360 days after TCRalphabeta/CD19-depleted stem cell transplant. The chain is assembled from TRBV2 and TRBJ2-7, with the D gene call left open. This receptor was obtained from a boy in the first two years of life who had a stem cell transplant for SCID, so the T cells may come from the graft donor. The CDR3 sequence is CASSRTGEYEQYF. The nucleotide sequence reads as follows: TGTGCCAGCAGTCGAACGGGCGAGTACGAGCAGTACTTC.